These 11 T cell receptor beta chains share one sample of origin, sequenced in a study of blood T cell repertoires in COVID-19. Clones were sequenced by immunoSEQ multiplex PCR, and TCRdb holds only the in-frame ones, with some missing. The sample records 50,000 to 75,000 clones, over 65% being singletons. The sample taken for sequencing was peripheral blood. These receptors all come from an elderly man with active or convalescent COVID-19.

V and J are TRBV2 and TRBJ1-2, with 7 bases matching TRBD1. Trimming removed 6 bases from V and 8 bases from J; junction bases left unmatched: 6. This CDR3 is built from 12 residues. The germline CDR1 and CDR2 sequences are SNHLY and FYNNEI. CDR3 in amino acids: CASRGQPGGYTF. CDR3 bases: TGTGCCAGCAGGGGACAGCCCGGAGGCTACACCTTC.

The chain uses TRBV5-1 and TRBJ2-1; D ambiguous. The V and J ends lost 0 bases and 0 bases respectively, with 4 bases between them. Per germline, CDR1 SGHRS and CDR2 YFSETQ. CDR3 length: 14 residues. Here the CDR3 DNA reads TGCGCCAGCAGCTTGGTTAGCTCCTACAATGAGCAGTTCTTC. Its translation is CASSLVSSYNEQFF.

The chain joins TRBV5-1 to TRBJ1-6, with D perhaps TRBD1 (6 bases). CDR1 is SGHRS and CDR2 is YFSETQ in the germline V gene. The CDR3 runs 15 residues. V was clipped by 0 bases and J by 8 bases, with 12 bases between them. The CDR3 DNA follows: TGCGCCAGCAGCTTGGATCCAGGGGTAGATTCACCCCTCCACTTT. Amino acids: CASSLDPGVDSPLHF.

This CDR3 reads CASRTTGTLEQYF. The DNA of the CDR3 is TGTGCCAGCAGGACGACCGGGACATTGGAGCAGTACTTC. The rearrangement links TRBV7-8 to TRBJ2-7; the D gene is possibly TRBD1 (6 bases). The CDR3 sequence is 13 residues long. Germline values: CDR1 SGHVS, CDR2 FQNEAQ. Trimming pared 6 bases from V and 7 bases from J, leaving 16 bases between. The full variable domain, its missing parts supplied by reference TRBV7-8 and TRBJ2-7, is GAGVSQSPRYKVAKRGQDVALRCDPISGHVSLFWYQQALGQGPEFLTYFQNEAQLDKSGLPSDRFFAERPEGSVSTLKIQRTQQEDSAVYLCASRTTGTLEQYFGPGTRLTVT.

The chain is built from TRBV7-9 and TRBJ2-7; maybe TRBD1 (6 bases). Germline loops: CDR1 SEHNR, CDR2 FQNEAQ (reference sequence). V was pared by 4 bases and J by 6 bases, with 10 bases between. The CDR3 is 12 residues long. The CDR3 protein is CASSSTGIEQYF. The CDR3 nucleotides are TGTGCCAGCAGCTCCACAGGGATCGAGCAGTACTTC.

This clone was seen once. V gene TRBV6-4 combines with J gene TRBJ1-2, with TRBD1 matching 9 bases. This CDR3 is built from 15 residues. CDR1 and CDR2 (germline): MRHNA, SNTAGT. V lost 3 bases to trimming and J lost 11 bases; unmatched junction nucleotides: 13. CDR3 nucleotides: TGTGCCAGCAGTGAGCCGGGACAGGGACCTTCAGAGTACACCTTC. Its protein is CASSEPGQGPSEYTF.

V and J are TRBV28 and TRBJ2-3; 8 positions match TRBD1. After removal of 4 bases from V and 4 bases from J, the junction contained 7 bases not matched to a gene. Germline CDR1 MDHEN, CDR2 SYDVKM. There are 15 residues in the CDR3. The CDR3 reads CASSSPDREPDTQYF. Written as DNA, the CDR3 is TGTGCCAGCAGTTCCCCGGACAGGGAACCAGATACGCAGTATTTT.

V gene TRBV5-1 combines with J gene TRBJ1-2; the D gene is possibly TRBD1 (6 bases). Trimming left V 7 bases short and J 8 bases short, with 18 bases between. The CDR3 spans 13 residues. Germline CDR1 and CDR2: SGHRS and YFSETQ. The CDR3 sequence: CASANTGQEGYTF. The CDR3 DNA is TGCGCCAGCGCAAATACAGGGCAGGAGGGCTACACCTTC.

The CDR3 bases are TGTGCCAGCCGACAGAACTATGGCTACACCTTC. Translated: CASRQNYGYTF. This sequence joins TRBV28 and TRBJ1-2, with D possibly being TRBD1 (5 bases). Between the trimmed V and J ends, which lost 8 bases and 2 bases, there was a span of 6 bases. CDR1 and CDR2 (germline): MDHEN, SYDVKM. The CDR3 is 11 amino acids.

The chain links TRBV10-3 to TRBJ1-5; D possibly corresponds to TRBD1 (6 bases). Trimming left V 0 bases short and J 4 bases short, with 10 bases between. The CDR3 has 15 amino acids. Per germline, CDR1 ENHRY and CDR2 SYGVKD. The chain's CDR3 is CAISESGAGNQPQHF. DNA for the CDR3: TGTGCCATCAGTGAGTCGGGGGCAGGGAATCAGCCCCAGCATTTT.

This chain uses TRBV29-1 with TRBJ2-1, with 10 bases that match TRBD2. From germline, CDR1 is SQVTM and CDR2 ANQGSEA. The CDR3 sequence is 15 residues long. The CDR3: CTTKGLAGADNEQFF. Written as DNA, the CDR3 is TGCACCACCAAAGGGCTAGCGGGAGCCGACAATGAGCAGTTCTTC.